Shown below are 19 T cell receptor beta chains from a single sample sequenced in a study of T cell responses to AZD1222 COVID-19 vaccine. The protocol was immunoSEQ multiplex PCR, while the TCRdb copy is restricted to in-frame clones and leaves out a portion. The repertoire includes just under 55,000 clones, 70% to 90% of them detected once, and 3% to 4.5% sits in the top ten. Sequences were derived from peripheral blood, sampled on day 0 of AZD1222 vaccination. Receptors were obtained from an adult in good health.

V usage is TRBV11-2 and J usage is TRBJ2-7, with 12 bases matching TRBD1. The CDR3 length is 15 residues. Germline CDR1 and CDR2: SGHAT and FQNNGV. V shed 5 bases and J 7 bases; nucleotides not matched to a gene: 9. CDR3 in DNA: TGTGCCAGCAGCCCCCTGGGACAGGGGGCAGGGGAGCAGTACTTC. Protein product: CASSPLGQGAGEQYF.

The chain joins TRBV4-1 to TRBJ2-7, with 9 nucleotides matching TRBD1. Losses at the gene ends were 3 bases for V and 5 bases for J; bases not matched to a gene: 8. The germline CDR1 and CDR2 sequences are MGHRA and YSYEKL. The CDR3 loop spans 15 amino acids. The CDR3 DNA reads TGCGCCAGCAGCCACCCGGGACAGGGTCGCCACGAGCAGTACTTC. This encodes CASSHPGQGRHEQYF.

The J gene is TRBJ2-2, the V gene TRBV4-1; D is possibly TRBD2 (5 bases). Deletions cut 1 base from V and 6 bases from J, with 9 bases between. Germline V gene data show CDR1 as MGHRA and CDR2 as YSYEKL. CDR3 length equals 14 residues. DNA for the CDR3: TGCGCCAGCAGCCAAGTGGGCGGGTCCGGGGAGCTGTTTTTT. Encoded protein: CASSQVGGSGELFF.

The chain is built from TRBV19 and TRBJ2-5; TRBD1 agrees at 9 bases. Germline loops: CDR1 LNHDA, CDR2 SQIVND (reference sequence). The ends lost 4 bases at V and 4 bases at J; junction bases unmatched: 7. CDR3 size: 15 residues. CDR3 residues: CASSTGTGLAETQYF. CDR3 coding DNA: TGTGCCAGTAGTACCGGGACAGGGCTTGCAGAGACCCAGTACTTC.

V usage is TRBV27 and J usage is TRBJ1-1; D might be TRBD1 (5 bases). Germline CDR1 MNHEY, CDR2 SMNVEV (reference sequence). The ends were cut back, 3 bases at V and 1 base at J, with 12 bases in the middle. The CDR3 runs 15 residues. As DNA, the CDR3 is TGTGCCAGCAGTTTTGGGGGGATACAGAACACTGAAGCTTTCTTT. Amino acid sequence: CASSFGGIQNTEAFF.

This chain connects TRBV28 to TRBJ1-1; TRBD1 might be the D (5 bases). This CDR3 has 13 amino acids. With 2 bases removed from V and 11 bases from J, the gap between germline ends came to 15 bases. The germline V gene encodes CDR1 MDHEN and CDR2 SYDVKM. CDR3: CASSLGGSLAAFF. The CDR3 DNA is TGTGCCAGCAGTTTAGGGGGGAGTTTGGCTGCTTTCTTT.

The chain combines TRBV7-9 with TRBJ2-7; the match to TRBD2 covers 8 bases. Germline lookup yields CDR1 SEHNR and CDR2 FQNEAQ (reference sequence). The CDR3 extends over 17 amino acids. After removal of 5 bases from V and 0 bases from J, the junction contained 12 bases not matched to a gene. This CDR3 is CASSRGVAGGSSYEQYF. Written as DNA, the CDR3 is TGTGCCAGCAGCCGTGGGGTGGCGGGGGGAAGCTCCTACGAGCAGTACTTC.

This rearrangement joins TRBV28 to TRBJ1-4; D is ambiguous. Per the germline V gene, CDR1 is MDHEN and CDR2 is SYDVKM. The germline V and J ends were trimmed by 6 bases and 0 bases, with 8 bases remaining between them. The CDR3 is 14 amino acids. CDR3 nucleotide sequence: TGTGCCAGCAGCCTCAGGCCAACTAATGAAAAACTGTTTTTT. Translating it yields CASSLRPTNEKLFF.

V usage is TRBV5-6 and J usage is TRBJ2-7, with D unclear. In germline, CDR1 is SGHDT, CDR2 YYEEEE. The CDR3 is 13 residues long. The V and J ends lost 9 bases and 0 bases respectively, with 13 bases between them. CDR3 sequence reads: CATNQAASYEQYF. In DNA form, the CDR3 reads TGTGCCACGAATCAGGCGGCCTCCTACGAGCAGTACTTC.

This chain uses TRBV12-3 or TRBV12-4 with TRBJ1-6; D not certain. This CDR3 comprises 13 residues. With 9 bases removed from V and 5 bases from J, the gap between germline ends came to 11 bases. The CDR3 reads CASRPEDNSPLHF. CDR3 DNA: TGTGCCAGTCGCCCGGAGGATAATTCACCCCTCCACTTT.

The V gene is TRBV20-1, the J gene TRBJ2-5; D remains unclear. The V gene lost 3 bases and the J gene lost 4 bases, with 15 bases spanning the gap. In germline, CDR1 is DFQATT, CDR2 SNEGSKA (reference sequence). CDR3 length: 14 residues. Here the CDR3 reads CSASLPGSPETQYF. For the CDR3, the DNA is TGCAGTGCTAGTCTCCCAGGCAGCCCAGAGACCCAGTACTTC.

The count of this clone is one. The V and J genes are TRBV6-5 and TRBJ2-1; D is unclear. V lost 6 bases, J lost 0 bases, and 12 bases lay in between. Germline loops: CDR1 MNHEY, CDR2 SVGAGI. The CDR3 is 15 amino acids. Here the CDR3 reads CASRDGSFSYNEQFF. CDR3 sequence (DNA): TGTGCCAGCAGAGACGGATCTTTCTCCTACAATGAGCAGTTCTTC.

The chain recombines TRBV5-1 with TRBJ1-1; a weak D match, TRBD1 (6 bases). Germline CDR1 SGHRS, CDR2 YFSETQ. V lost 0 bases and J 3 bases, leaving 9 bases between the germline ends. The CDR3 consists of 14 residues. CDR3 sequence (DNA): TGCGCCAGCAGCTTGGGGACAGCGGACACTGAAGCTTTCTTT. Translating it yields CASSLGTADTEAFF.

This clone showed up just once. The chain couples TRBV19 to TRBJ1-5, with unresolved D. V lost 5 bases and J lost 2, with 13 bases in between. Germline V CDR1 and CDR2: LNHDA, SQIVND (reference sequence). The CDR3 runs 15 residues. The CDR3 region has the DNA TGTGCCAGTAGTCCCCGACCCGGTGGCAATCAGCCCCAGCATTTT. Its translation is CASSPRPGGNQPQHF.

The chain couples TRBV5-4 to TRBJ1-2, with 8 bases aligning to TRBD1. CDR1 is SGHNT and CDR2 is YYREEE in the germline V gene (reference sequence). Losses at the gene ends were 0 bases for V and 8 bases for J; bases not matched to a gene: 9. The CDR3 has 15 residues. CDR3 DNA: TGTGCCAGCAGCTTGGCGGACAGGGAAGAAGAGGGCTACACCTTC. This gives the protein CASSLADREEEGYTF.

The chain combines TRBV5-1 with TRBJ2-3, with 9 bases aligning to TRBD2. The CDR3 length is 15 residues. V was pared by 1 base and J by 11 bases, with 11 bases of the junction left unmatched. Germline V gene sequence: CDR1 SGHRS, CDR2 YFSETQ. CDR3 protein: CASSLSAGGPDRQYF. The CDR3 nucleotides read TGCGCCAGCAGCTTGAGCGCGGGGGGGCCTGACAGGCAGTATTTT.

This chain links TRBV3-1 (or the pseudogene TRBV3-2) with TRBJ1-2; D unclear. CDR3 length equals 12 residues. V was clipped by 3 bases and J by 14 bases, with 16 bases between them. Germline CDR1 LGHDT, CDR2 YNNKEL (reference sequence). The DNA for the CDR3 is TGTGCCAGCAGCCAGGCTTTCGGGTCCAGTACCTTC. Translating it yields CASSQAFGSSTF.

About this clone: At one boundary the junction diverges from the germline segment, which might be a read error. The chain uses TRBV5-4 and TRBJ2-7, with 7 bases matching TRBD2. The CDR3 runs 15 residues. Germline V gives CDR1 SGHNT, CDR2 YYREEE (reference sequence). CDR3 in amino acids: CASSLGAGSSYEQYF. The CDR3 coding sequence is TGTGCCAGCAGTTTGGGAGCGGGGAGCTCCTACGAGCAGTACTTC.

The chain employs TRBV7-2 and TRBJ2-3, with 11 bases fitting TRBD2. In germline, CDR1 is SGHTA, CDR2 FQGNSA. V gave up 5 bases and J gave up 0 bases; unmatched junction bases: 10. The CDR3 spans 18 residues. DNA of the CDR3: TGTGCCAGCAGCCATAGCGGGGGGGCCATATCCAGCACAGATACGCAGTATTTT. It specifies CASSHSGGAISSTDTQYF.